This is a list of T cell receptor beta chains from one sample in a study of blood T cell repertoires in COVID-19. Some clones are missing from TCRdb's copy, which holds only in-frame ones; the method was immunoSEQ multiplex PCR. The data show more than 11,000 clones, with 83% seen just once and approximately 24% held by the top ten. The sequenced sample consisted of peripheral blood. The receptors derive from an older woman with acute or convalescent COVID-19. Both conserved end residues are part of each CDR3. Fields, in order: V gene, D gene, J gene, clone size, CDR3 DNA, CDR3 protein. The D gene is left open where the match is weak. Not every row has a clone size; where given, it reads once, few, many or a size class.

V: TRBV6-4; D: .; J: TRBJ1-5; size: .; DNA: TGTGCCAGCAGTGACACCAGTAGCAATCAGCCCCAGCATTTT; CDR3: CASSDTSSNQPQHF
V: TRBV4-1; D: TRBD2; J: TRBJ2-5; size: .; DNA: TGCGCCAGCAGCCGCGCGCCGACTAGCGGACAAGAGACCCAGTACTTC; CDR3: CASSRAPTSGQETQYF
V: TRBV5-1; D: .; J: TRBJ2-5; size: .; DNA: TGCGCCAGCAGCTTGGGAGTTGGGGGGAACCAAGAGACCCAGTACTTC; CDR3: CASSLGVGGNQETQYF
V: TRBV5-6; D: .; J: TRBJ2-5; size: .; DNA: TGTGCCAGCAGCCTCGCACAGGGGAGGGAGACCCAGTACTTC; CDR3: CASSLAQGRETQYF
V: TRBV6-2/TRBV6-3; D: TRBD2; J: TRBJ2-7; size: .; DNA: TGTGCCAGCAGTCACGACCCGACTAGCACCGCTTCCTACGAGCAGTACTTC; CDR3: CASSHDPTSTASYEQYF
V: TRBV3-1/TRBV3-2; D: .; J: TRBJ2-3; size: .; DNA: TGTGCCAGCAGCCAAGCGGGGGGCACAGATACGCAGTATTTT; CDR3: CASSQAGGTDTQYF
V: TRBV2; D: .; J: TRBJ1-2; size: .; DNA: TGTGCCACAGGACGGGATGGAGGGTATGGCTACACCTTC; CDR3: CATGRDGGYGYTF
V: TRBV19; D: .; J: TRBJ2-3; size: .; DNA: TGTGCCAGTCAGGGGGGCAGGGCCACAGATACGCAGTATTTT; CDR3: CASQGGRATDTQYF
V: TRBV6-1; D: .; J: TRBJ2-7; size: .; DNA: TGTGCCAGCAGTGAAGACCGCTCTCGGGGTTCCTACGAGCAGTACTTC; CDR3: CASSEDRSRGSYEQYF
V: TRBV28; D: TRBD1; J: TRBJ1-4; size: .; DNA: TGTGCCAGCAGTTTATTCAGGGGGATAGGTGAAAAACTGTTTTTT; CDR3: CASSLFRGIGEKLFF
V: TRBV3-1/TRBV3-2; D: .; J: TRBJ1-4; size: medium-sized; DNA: TGTGCCAGCGCCCCCAACCTCGCGGCTAATGAAAAACTGTTTTTT; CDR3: CASAPNLAANEKLFF
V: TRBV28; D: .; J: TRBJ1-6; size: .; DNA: TGTGCCAGCAGTTTCATCATTGGCGGGAATTCACCCCTCCACTTT; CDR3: CASSFIIGGNSPLHF
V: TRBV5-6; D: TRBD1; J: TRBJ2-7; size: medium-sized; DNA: TGTGCCAGCTACAGGGGGCTTGTTTCCTACGAGCAGTACTTC; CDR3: CASYRGLVSYEQYF
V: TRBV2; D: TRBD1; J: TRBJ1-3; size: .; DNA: TGTGCCAGCAGTGTAATGGGACAGGGCTCTGGAAACACCATATATTTT; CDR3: CASSVMGQGSGNTIYF
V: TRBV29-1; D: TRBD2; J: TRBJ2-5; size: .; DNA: TGCAGCGTAGAACATACTAGCGGGAGGCGGGAGACCCAGTACTTC; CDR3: CSVEHTSGRRETQYF
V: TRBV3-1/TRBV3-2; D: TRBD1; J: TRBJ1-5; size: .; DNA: TGTGCCAGCAGCGGGGGACAGGGGAGTCAGCCCCAGCATTTT; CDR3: CASSGGQGSQPQHF
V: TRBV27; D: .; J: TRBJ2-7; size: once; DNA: TGTGCCAGCAGTTCCGGGGGCGAGCAGTACTTC; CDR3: CASSSGGEQYF
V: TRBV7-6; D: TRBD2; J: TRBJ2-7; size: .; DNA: TGTGCCAGCAGCTTAGCCCTGCCGGGGGGGCTGACCTACGAGCAGTACTTC; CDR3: CASSLALPGGLTYEQYF
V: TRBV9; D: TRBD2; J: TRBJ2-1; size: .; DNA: TGTGCCAGCAGCGTAGATGACGGGAGGGCCAGTGAGCAGTTCTTC; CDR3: CASSVDDGRASEQFF
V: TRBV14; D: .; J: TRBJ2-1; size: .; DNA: TGTGCCAGCAGCCAAGGGGGGGCTAGCGGAAACTACAATGAGCAGTTCTTC; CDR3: CASSQGGASGNYNEQFF